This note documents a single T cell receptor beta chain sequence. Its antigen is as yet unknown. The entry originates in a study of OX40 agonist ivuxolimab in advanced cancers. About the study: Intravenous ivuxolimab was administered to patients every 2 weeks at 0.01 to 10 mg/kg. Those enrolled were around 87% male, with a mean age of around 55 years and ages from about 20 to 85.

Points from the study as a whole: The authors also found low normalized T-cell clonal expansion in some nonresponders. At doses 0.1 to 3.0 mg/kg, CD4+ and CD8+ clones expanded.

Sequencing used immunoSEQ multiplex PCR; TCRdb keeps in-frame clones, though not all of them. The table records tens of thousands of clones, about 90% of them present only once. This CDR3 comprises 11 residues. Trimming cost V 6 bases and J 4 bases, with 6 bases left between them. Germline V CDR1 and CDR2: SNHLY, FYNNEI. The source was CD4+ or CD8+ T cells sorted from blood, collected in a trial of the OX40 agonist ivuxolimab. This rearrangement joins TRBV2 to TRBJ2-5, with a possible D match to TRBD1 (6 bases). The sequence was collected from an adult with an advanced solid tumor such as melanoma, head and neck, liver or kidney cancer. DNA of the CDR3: TGTGCCAGCAGACAGGGAGAGACCCAGTACTTC. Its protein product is CASRQGETQYF.